This TCR beta chain is from a study of T cells after yellow fever vaccination. Overall study findings and caveats: Abundant clonotypes from the bulk population could contaminate FACS-sorted repertoires.

Making TCR cDNA involved 5'RACE template switching, which added UMIs and a universal primer site. TCRdb re-called the 5' RACE reads with MiXCR, one entry per CDR3 protein. The sample consists of more than 350,000 distinct CDR3 sequences, more than 9% of them appearing once. This clonotype came up many times. Antigen specificity is unknown. CDR1 is SGHRS and CDR2 is YFSETQ in the germline V gene. Germline trimming cut 7 bases from V and 3 bases from J; bases unmatched to any gene: 6. CDR3 size: 14 residues. Sample: PBMCs, taken on the day of the first yellow fever vaccination. The rearrangement links TRBV5-1 to TRBJ2-2; 7 bases match TRBD2. The receptor was isolated from a man aged 18 to 30 who received the YFV17D yellow fever vaccine. CDR3 sequence reads: CASSGGLYTGELFF. CDR3 DNA sequence: TGCGCCAGCTCTGGGGGACTATACACCGGGGAGCTGTTTTTT.